The 15 T cell receptor beta chains given below trace back to one sample, sequenced in a study of early T cells in non-severe SARS-CoV-2 infection listed by TCRdb under 2021. To prepare the library, 5' RACE was applied. Sequencing was carried out with a NextSeq 500. The public reads were reprocessed in TCRdb via fastp at Q25 and MiXCR, keeping in-frame beta chains. Entries that share a CDR3 protein sequence are merged under the most common genes and DNA. This sample is represented by 60,000 to 75,000 distinct CDR3 sequences; around an eighth of them were singletons. 1.3% to 1.5% of the sample rests with the top ten. Here the sequenced sample was whole blood, taken at baseline. These receptors came from an adult who was a healthcare worker with PCR-confirmed SARS-CoV-2 infection or an uninfected control (not recorded which).

This clonotype appeared many times. The chain couples TRBV11-2 to TRBJ2-7; 8 nucleotides align to TRBD2. The CDR3 runs to 13 residues. Losses at the gene ends were 3 bases for V and 6 bases for J; bases not matched to a gene: 4. The germline V gene has CDR1 SGHAT and CDR2 FQNNGV. The CDR3 region has the DNA TGTGCCAGCAGCTTCGGACTAGCCTCCGAGCAGTACTTC. Translated: CASSFGLASEQYF.

The rearrangement links TRBV6-6 to TRBJ2-7; D unresolved. Germline-derived CDR1 and CDR2 are MNHNY and SVGAGI (reference sequence). V was cut by 4 bases and J by 1 base, with 20 bases left in between. The CDR3 extends over 17 amino acids. In nucleotides, the CDR3 is TGTGCCAGCAGTTCTAAGGGCCTTCACTCTTATTCCTACGAGCAGTACTTC. It encodes CASSSKGLHSYSYEQYF.

There are many counts of this clonotype. V and J are TRBV14 and TRBJ2-5; 7 positions match TRBD1. The length of the CDR3 is 16 residues. After removal of 4 bases from V and 2 bases from J, the junction contained 10 bases not matched to a gene. CDR1 SGHDN and CDR2 FVKESK come from the germline V gene. CDR3 sequence: CASSPQGLGQQETQYF. The CDR3 bases are TGTGCCAGCAGCCCACAGGGTCTGGGACAGCAAGAGACCCAGTACTTC.

The chain couples TRBV20-1 to TRBJ2-3; D remains ambiguous. In germline, CDR1 is DFQATT, CDR2 SNEGSKA (reference sequence). CDR3 length: 11 residues. Trimming stripped 7 bases from V and 4 bases from J, with 9 bases between. The CDR3, as DNA: TGCAGTGTTCTGCGAGCAGATACGCAGTATTTT. This codes for CSVLRADTQYF.

This clonotype turned up a few times. The CDR3 nucleotides are TGTGCCAGCAGCTCCGAGGATAGCAATCAGCCCCAGCATTTT. The encoded protein is CASSSEDSNQPQHF. V and J are TRBV9 and TRBJ1-5; D gene ambiguous. Germline V gene lookup returns CDR1 SGDLS and CDR2 YYNGEE. With 4 bases removed from V and 0 bases from J, the gap between germline ends came to 8 bases. The CDR3 totals 14 residues. Combining the CDR3 with reference TRBV9 and TRBJ1-5 gives the whole variable domain DSGVTQTPKHLITATGQRVTLRCSPRSGDLSVYWYQQSLDQGLQFLIQYYNGEERAKGNILERFSAQQFPDLHSELNLSSLELGDSALYFCASSSEDSNQPQHFGDGTRLSIL.

In this sample, this clonotype turned up a few times. The chain uses TRBV5-6 and TRBJ2-1; 7 bases agree with TRBD1. The V segment lost 2 bases and the J segment 0 bases; nucleotides outside the gene matches: 5. Germline CDR1 SGHDT, CDR2 YYEEEE. The CDR3 sequence is 16 residues long. CDR3 amino acids: CASSLPGQSSYNEQFF. In nucleotides, the CDR3 is TGTGCCAGCAGCTTACCGGGACAGAGCTCCTACAATGAGCAGTTCTTC.

The CDR3 sequence is CASKTGSNTGELFF. The CDR3, as DNA: TGTGCCAGCAAGACAGGGTCGAACACCGGGGAGCTGTTTTTT. The rearrangement links TRBV13 to TRBJ2-2; 7 bases fit TRBD1. The CDR3 runs to 14 residues. The V segment lost 7 bases and the J segment 0 bases; nucleotides outside the gene matches: 2. Germline lookup yields CDR1 PRHDT and CDR2 FYEKMQ (reference sequence).

The chain recombines TRBV7-2 with TRBJ2-7; 8 bases align to TRBD2. This CDR3 comprises 13 residues. The trim removed 5 bases at V and 3 bases at J, leaving 3 bases unmatched. Per the germline V gene, CDR1 is SGHTA and CDR2 is FQGNSA. The DNA of the CDR3 is TGTGCCAGCAGCCCGGGGGGGGGCTACGAGCAGTACTTC. Its protein is CASSPGGGYEQYF.

The rearrangement links TRBV20-1 to TRBJ2-7, with 7 positions matching TRBD1. The CDR3 has 14 residues. V lost 5 bases to trimming and J lost 0 bases; unmatched junction nucleotides: 7. Germline values: CDR1 DFQATT, CDR2 SNEGSKA (reference sequence). This CDR3 is CSARFNRGSYEQYF. DNA for the CDR3: TGCAGTGCTCGTTTTAACAGGGGCTCCTACGAGCAGTACTTC.

This clonotype turned up a few times. In DNA, the CDR3 is TGTGCCAGCAGCTTTGACACCGGGGAGCTGTTTTTT. As protein: CASSFDTGELFF. The chain employs TRBV7-6 and TRBJ2-2; D gene unclear. Trimming stripped 3 bases from V and 3 bases from J, with 2 bases between. CDR3 length: 12 amino acids. The germline V gene encodes CDR1 SGHVS and CDR2 FNYEAQ.

This clonotype was counted between two and nine times. The chain joins TRBV14 to TRBJ2-3; 10 bases are a match to TRBD2. Trimming at V came to 5 bases and at J to 3 bases, leaving 8 bases not matched to a gene. Germline V gene lookup returns CDR1 SGHDN and CDR2 FVKESK. This CDR3 spans 16 amino acids. The chain's CDR3 is CASSVQASGGTDTQYF. DNA of the CDR3: TGTGCCAGCAGCGTGCAAGCTAGCGGGGGAACAGATACGCAGTATTTT.

Concerning this clonotype itself: A junction boundary mismatches the germline segment, possibly from a read error. The chain carries TRBV6-6 and TRBJ1-1; 10 nucleotides agree with TRBD1. The CDR3 totals 15 residues. Germline V gene data show CDR1 as MNHNY and CDR2 as SVGAGI (reference sequence). CDR3: CASSWDRGMNTETFF. The CDR3 coding sequence is TGTGCCAGCAGTTGGGACAGGGGAATGAACACTGAAACTTTCTTT.

A few counts support this clonotype. The DNA for the CDR3 is TGTGCCAGCAGCCAGTCCCGGGACGGGCAAGAGACCCAGTACTTC. Amino acid sequence: CASSQSRDGQETQYF. This chain connects TRBV3-1 to TRBJ2-5; D possibly uses TRBD1 or TRBD2 (5 bases each). Trimming took 3 bases from V and 2 from J, leaving 13 bases between them. CDR3 size: 15 residues. The V gene's germline CDR1 is LGHDT and CDR2 YNNKEL (reference sequence).

In this sample, this clonotype turned up a few times. The chain carries TRBV6-6 and TRBJ2-7, with 7 bases lining up with TRBD2. J gave up 2 bases and V 2 bases, and 9 bases lay outside the gene matches. The CDR3 spans 16 residues. Germline V gives CDR1 MNHNY, CDR2 SVGAGI (reference sequence). CDR3 DNA sequence: TGTGCCAGCAGTTACGCTGCAGCGGGGACCCCCTACGAGCAGTACTTC. This encodes CASSYAAAGTPYEQYF.

This chain uses TRBV3-1 with TRBJ2-5, with D unresolved. Per the germline V gene, CDR1 is LGHDT and CDR2 is YNNKEL (reference sequence). This CDR3 has 15 amino acids. V lost 2 bases and J 1 base, leaving 11 bases between the germline ends. CDR3 nucleotides: TGTGCCAGCAGCCAAACCGACCACCCCCAAGAGACCCAGTACTTC. Its protein product is CASSQTDHPQETQYF.